This T cell receptor (beta chain) is drawn from a study of blood T cell repertoires in COVID-19. Study information: The origin of the acute and convalescent COVID-19 samples was the United States, Italy and Spain. The cDNA or gDNA used as material had been derived from T cells, B-cell-depleted T cells, or PBMCs.

Followed over time, Seattle patients had been enrolled while infection was active. Original analysis: Reference gene primer amplification gave nucleated cell count estimates. This table comes from immunoSEQ multiplex PCR, and its TCRdb copy is limited to in-frame clones, with some not included. The V and J calls and the clone size are those of that table, but D and trimming were determined from the DNA. This sample carries 250,000 to 300,000 clones, 89% of them seen once, and the ten largest clones take around 10%. The receptor was derived from a woman aged 30 to 39 with COVID-19, enrolled during active disease. Sequencing was carried out using peripheral blood.

The CDR3 loop reads CASSQDLTSRETQYF. In nucleotides, the CDR3 is TGTGCCAGCAGCCAAGATTTAACTAGTAGAGAGACCCAGTACTTC. The chain links TRBV4-2 to TRBJ2-5; weak D call: TRBD2 (5 bases). The V gene lost 0 bases and the J gene lost 4 bases, with 12 bases spanning the gap. This CDR3 has 15 amino acids. Germline V gene data show CDR1 as LGHNA and CDR2 as YNFKEQ.